This T cell receptor (beta chain) came from a study of early T cells in non-severe SARS-CoV-2 infection. Study-wide context: It was bulk RNA from unsorted whole blood that was sequenced, and the chains were unpaired. Study-level results: There was a bias toward anti-spike CD8 responses in VDJdb matching, which missed private and CD4 specificities.

As regards this clonotype: The antigen is not known.

Germline loops: CDR1 SGHTA, CDR2 FQGNSA. Trimming took 4 bases from V and 4 from J; bases not matched to a gene: 6. This CDR3 region has 14 residues. Unique molecular identifier tags were affixed to discrete cDNA molecules. MiXCR, applied by TCRdb to the 5' RACE reads, yields one record per CDR3 protein. The sample carries 50,000 to 80,000 distinct CDR3 sequences, roughly 9% recorded once. V and J are TRBV7-2 and TRBJ2-7; TRBD2 matches at 8 bases. The sample consisted of whole blood, taken at baseline. The clonotype was recovered from an adult who was a healthcare worker with PCR-confirmed SARS-CoV-2 infection or an uninfected control (not recorded which). CDR3 DNA: TGTGCCAGCAGCTACCCGGGACTAGGGTACGAGCAGTACTTC. Translated: CASSYPGLGYEQYF. The variable domain in full, with the rest retrieved from reference TRBV7-2 and TRBJ2-7, is GAGVSQSPSNKVTEKGKDVELRCDPISGHTALYWYRQSLGQGLEFLIYFQGNSAPDKSGLPSDRFSAERTGGSVSTLTIQRTQQEDSAVYLCASSYPGLGYEQYFGPGTRLTVT.